The 8 T cell receptor beta chains presented below share a single source sample, sequenced in a study of cytomegalovirus exposure and HLA in healthy donors (dated by TCRdb to about 2017). The library was obtained by the immunoSEQ multiplex PCR assay. The multiplex PCR relied on a mix of 60 forward primers for TCR Vbeta segments and 13 reverse primers for TCR Jbeta segments. This is the immuneACCESS table as TCRdb keeps it, with only in-frame sequences that have V and J called. A part of the clones is gone; compared with another copy, unresolved V genes explain less than half, and the rest is unexplained. The sample data list about 140,000 clones, and roughly three quarters of these were observed just once. Clones ranked in the top ten supply 2.5% to 4% of the sample. Sequencing was carried out using PBMCs. The receptors stem from a man in his forties in good health and CMV-seronegative.

This chain uses TRBV7-2 with TRBJ2-7, with D uncertain. Trimming stripped 4 bases from V and 6 bases from J, with 10 bases between. This CDR3 region has 12 residues. CDR1 and CDR2 (germline): SGHTA, FQGNSA. For the CDR3, the DNA is TGTGCCAGCAGCTCCTCGGCGGCCGAGCAGTACTTC. Translated, it gives CASSSSAAEQYF.

The CDR3 sequence is CASSYSRGGGPQHF. The CDR3 region has the DNA TGTGCCAGCAGTTACTCGAGGGGGGGTGGGCCCCAGCATTTT. The genes are TRBV6-5 and TRBJ1-5; possible D gene TRBD1, 6 bases. From germline, CDR1 is MNHEY and CDR2 SVGAGI. V lost 0 bases and J 9 bases, leaving 12 bases between the germline ends. CDR3 length: 14 residues.

This sequence joins TRBV5-1 and TRBJ2-1; 7 bases line up with TRBD1. There are 14 residues in the CDR3. CDR1 and CDR2 (germline): SGHRS, YFSETQ. Germline trimming cut 4 bases from V and 6 bases from J; bases unmatched to any gene: 7. CDR3 in DNA: TGCGCCAGCAGCCGGGACAGACCCTTCAATGAGCAGTTCTTC. As protein: CASSRDRPFNEQFF.

The chain links TRBV29-1 to TRBJ2-5; D remains ambiguous. CDR3 length: 11 amino acids. Trimming removed 6 bases from V and 5 bases from J, with 10 bases in between. Germline V gives CDR1 SQVTM, CDR2 ANQGSEA. CDR3 sequence reads: CSVRKYETQYF. The DNA for the CDR3 is TGCAGCGTGCGGAAGTACGAGACCCAGTACTTC.

In this sample, this clone turned up a few times. The J gene is TRBJ1-5, the V gene TRBV6-6; D possibly corresponds to TRBD1 (6 bases). The CDR3 is 14 residues long. Trimming shortened V by 2 bases and J by 6 bases, and 11 bases separated the two germline ends. Germline loops: CDR1 MNHNY, CDR2 SVGAGI (reference sequence). The DNA of the CDR3 is TGTGCCAGCAGTTACGGGGGGGGGCTTCAGCCCCAGCATTTT. This translates into CASSYGGGLQPQHF.

The V gene is TRBV5-1, the J gene TRBJ1-1; TRBD1 aligns across 9 bases. Trimming cost V 0 bases and J 1 base; bases outside gene matches: 4. CDR1 is SGHRS, CDR2 YFSETQ, per germline. The CDR3 sequence is 16 residues long. The CDR3 spells CASSLAETGGNTEAFF. The CDR3 nucleotides are TGCGCCAGCAGCTTGGCCGAGACAGGGGGGAACACTGAAGCTTTCTTT.

The CDR3 here is CASSSVLRDRAREQYF. The CDR3 nucleotides are TGCGCCAGCAGCTCCGTACTCCGGGACAGGGCGCGCGAGCAGTACTTC. The chain combines TRBV5-1 with TRBJ2-7; TRBD1 agrees at 9 bases. This CDR3 has 16 residues. The junction had 13 bases not matched to a gene; V was cut back by 3 bases and J by 6 bases. Germline loops: CDR1 SGHRS, CDR2 YFSETQ.

The chain recombines TRBV27 with TRBJ2-4; D uncertain. Germline CDR1 is MNHEY and CDR2 is SMNVEV (reference sequence). The CDR3 is 15 amino acids. V lost 3 bases, J lost 3 bases, and 12 bases lay in between. In nucleotides, the CDR3 is TGTGCCAGCAGTTTCTCTCCGAACGGCAAAAACATTCAGTACTTC. The encoded protein is CASSFSPNGKNIQYF.